This T cell receptor beta chain was documented in a study of blood T cells in healthy people across ages. Through a sample-barcoded 5' primer and a J-beta primer mix, a second PCR was run for roughly 6 to 11 cycles. TCRdb itself ran the 5' RACE reads through MiXCR, one entry per CDR3 protein. Among more than 800,000 distinct CDR3 sequences listed, roughly 45% were seen once. Trimming cost V 2 bases and J 7 bases, with 17 bases left between them. This CDR3 comprises 15 residues. This TCR came from a woman aged 60-75 years in good health. This rearrangement joins TRBV12-3 or TRBV12-4 to TRBJ1-2; D is uncertain. Sequencing was carried out using blood. The DNA of the CDR3 is TGTGCCAGCAGTTTATCGGGCAAGATCCGGGGTGGCTACACCTTC. This gives the protein CASSLSGKIRGGYTF.